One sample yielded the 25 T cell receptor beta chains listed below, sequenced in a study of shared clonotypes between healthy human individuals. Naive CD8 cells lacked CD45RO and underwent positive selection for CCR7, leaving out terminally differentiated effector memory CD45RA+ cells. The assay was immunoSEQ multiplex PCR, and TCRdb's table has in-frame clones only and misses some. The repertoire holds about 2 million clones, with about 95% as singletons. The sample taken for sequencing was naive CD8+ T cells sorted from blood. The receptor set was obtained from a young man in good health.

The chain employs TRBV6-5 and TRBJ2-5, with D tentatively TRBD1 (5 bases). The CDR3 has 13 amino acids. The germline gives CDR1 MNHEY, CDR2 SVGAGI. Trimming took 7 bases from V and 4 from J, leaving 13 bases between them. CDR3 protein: CASNPTGGETQYF. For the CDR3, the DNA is TGTGCCAGCAATCCAACAGGCGGAGAGACCCAGTACTTC.

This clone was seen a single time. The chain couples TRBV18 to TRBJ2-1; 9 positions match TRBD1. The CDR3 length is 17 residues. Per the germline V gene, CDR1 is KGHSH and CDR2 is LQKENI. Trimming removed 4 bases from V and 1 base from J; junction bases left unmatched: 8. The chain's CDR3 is CASSHYPGQGSYNEQFF. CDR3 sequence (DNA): TGTGCCAGCTCACACTACCCGGGACAGGGTTCCTACAATGAGCAGTTCTTC.

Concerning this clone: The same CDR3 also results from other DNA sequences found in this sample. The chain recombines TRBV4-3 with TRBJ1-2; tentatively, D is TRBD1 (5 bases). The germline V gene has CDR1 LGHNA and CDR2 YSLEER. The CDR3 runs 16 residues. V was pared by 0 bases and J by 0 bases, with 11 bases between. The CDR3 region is CASSQEWGLTNYGYTF. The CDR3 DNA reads TGCGCCAGCAGCCAAGAGTGGGGACTCACTAACTATGGCTACACCTTC.

CDR3 region: CASSQVRHQETQYF. CDR3 nucleotide sequence: TGCGCCAGCAGCCAAGTGAGGCACCAAGAGACCCAGTACTTC. This chain joins TRBV4-3 and TRBJ2-5; D is uncertain. Germline V lookup: CDR1 LGHNA, CDR2 YSLEER. V was pared by 1 base and J by 0 bases, with 6 bases between. The CDR3 runs 14 residues.

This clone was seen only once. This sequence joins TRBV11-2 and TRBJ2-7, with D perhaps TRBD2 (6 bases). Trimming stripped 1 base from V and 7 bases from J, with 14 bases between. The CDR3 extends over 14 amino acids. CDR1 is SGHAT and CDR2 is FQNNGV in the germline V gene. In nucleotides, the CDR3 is TGTGCCAGCAGCTTAGCGGGGGATGCGGGGGAGCAGTACTTC. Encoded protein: CASSLAGDAGEQYF.

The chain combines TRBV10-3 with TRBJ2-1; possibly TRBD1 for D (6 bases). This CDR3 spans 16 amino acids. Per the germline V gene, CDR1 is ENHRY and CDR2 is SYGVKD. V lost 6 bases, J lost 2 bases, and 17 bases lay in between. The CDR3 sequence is CAISPGQGLTYNEQFF. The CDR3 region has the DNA TGTGCCATCAGCCCCGGGCAGGGGTTAACCTACAATGAGCAGTTCTTC.

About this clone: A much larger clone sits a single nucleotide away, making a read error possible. The DNA for the CDR3 is TGTGCCAGCAGTATACAGGGGTATAGCAATCAGCCCCAGCATTTT. Encoded protein: CASSIQGYSNQPQHF. V usage is TRBV27 and J usage is TRBJ1-5, with 7 nucleotides matching TRBD1. The V and J ends lost 5 bases and 0 bases, in that order; junction bases with no gene match: 4. This CDR3 is 15 amino acids long. Germline V CDR1 and CDR2: MNHEY, SMNVEV (reference sequence).

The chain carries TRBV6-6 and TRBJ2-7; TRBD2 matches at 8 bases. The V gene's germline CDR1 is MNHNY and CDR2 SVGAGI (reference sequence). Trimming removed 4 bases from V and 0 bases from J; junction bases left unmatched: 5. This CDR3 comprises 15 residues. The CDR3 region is CASSSTGTSSYEQYF. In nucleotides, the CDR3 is TGTGCCAGCAGTTCGACCGGGACTAGCTCCTACGAGCAGTACTTC.

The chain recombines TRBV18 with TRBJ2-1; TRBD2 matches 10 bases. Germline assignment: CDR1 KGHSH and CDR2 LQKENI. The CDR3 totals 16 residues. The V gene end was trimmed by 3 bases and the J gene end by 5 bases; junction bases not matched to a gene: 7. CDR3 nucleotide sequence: TGTGCCAGCTCACCCCCAGGACTAGCGGAGAACAATGAGCAGTTCTTC. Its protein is CASSPPGLAENNEQFF.

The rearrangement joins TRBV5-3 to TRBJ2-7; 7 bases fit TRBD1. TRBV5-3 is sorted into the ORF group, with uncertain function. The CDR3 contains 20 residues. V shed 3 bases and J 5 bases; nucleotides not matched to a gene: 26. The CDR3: CARSSYPDRAALEDPHEQYF. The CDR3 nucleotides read TGTGCCAGAAGCTCTTACCCTGACAGGGCGGCGCTAGAAGATCCGCACGAGCAGTACTTC.

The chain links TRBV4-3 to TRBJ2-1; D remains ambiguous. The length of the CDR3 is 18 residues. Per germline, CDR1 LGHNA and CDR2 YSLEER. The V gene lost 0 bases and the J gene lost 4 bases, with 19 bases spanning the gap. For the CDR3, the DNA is TGCGCCAGCAGCCAAGATCCTCCCGTGGGTCTGGCATACAATGAGCAGTTCTTC. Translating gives CASSQDPPVGLAYNEQFF.

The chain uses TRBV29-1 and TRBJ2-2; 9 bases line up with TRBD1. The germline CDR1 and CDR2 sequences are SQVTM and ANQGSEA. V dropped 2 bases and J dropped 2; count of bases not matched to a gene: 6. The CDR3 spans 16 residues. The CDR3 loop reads CSVEWDRAINTGELFF. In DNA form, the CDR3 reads TGCAGCGTTGAATGGGACAGGGCAATAAACACCGGGGAGCTGTTTTTT.

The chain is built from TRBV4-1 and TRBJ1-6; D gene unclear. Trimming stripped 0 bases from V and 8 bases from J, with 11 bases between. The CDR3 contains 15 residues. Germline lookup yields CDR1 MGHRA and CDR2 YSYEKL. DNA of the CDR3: TGCGCCAGCAGCCAAGAGGACGTTAACGATTCACCCCTCCACTTT. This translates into CASSQEDVNDSPLHF.

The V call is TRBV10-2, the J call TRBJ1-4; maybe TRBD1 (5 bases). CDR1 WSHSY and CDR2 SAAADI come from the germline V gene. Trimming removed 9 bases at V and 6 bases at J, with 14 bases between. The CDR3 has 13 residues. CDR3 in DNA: TGCGCCAGGCCGGGACGCAGCTATGAAAAACTGTTTTTT. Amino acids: CARPGRSYEKLFF.

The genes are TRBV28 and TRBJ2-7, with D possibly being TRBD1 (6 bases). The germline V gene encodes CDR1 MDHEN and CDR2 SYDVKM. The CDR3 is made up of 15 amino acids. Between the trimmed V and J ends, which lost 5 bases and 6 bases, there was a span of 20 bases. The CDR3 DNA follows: TGTGCCAGCAGTCGGACAGTATACCTTCGCAGCGAGCAGTACTTC. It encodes CASSRTVYLRSEQYF.

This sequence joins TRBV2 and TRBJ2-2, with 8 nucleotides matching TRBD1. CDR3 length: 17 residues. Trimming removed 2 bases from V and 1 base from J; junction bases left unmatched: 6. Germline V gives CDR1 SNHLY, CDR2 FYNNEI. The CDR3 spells CASSEPSGTGNTGELFF. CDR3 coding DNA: TGTGCCAGCAGTGAACCCTCCGGGACAGGGAACACCGGGGAGCTGTTTTTT.

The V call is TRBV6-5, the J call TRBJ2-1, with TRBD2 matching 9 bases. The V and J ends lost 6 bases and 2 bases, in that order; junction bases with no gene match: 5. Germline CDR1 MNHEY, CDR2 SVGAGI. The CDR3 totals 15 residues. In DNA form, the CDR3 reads TGTGCCAGCAGATTTCTAGCGGGACCCTACAATGAGCAGTTCTTC. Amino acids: CASRFLAGPYNEQFF.

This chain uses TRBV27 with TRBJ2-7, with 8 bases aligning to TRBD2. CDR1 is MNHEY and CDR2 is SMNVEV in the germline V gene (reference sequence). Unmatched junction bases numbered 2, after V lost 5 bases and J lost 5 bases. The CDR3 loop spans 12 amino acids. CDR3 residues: CASSGSGDEQYF. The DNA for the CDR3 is TGTGCCAGCAGTGGTAGCGGGGACGAGCAGTACTTC.

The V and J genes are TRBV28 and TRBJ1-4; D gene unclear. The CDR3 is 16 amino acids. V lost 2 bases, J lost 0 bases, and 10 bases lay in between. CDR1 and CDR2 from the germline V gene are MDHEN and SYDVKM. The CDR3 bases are TGTGCCAGCAGTTTAGACCCGGGCCCAACTAATGAAAAACTGTTTTTT. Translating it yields CASSLDPGPTNEKLFF.

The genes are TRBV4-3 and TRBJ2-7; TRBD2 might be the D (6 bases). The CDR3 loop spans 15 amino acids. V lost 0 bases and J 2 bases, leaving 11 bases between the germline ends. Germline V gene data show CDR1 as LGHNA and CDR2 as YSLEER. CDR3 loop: CASSQEQTGAYEQYF. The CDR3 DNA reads TGCGCCAGCAGCCAAGAGCAAACGGGAGCCTACGAGCAGTACTTC.

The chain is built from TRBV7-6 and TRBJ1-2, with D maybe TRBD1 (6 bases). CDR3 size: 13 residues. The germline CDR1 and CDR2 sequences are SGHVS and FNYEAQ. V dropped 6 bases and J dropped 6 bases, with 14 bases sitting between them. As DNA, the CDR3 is TGTGCCAGCAGTCGAACAGGGTTGAATGGCTACACCTTC. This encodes CASSRTGLNGYTF.

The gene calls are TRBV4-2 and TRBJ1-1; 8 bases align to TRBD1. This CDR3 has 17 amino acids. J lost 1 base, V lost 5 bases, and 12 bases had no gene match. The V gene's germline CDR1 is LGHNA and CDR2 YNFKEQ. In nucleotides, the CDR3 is TGTGCCAGCAGCGAAGGGGGGCCGACAGGGGAGAACACTGAAGCTTTCTTT. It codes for CASSEGGPTGENTEAFF.

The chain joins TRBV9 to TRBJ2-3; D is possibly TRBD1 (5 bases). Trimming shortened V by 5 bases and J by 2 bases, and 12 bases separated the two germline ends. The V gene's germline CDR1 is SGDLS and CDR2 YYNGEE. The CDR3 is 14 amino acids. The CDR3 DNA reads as TGTGCCAGCAGTTCAGGGTGGGACACAGATACGCAGTATTTT. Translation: CASSSGWDTDTQYF.

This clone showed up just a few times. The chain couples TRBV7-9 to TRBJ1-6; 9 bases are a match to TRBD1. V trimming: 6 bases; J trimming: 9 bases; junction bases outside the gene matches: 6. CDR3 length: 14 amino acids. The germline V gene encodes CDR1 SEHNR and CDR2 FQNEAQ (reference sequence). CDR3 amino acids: CASSTGGEGSPLHF. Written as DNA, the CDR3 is TGTGCCAGCAGTACAGGGGGCGAGGGTTCACCCCTCCACTTT.

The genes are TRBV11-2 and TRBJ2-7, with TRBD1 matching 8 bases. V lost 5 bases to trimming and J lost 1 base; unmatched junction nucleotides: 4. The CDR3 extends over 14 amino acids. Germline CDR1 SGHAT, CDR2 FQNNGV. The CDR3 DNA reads TGTGCCAGCAGCGGAGGGGACAGGTCCTACGAGCAGTACTTC. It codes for CASSGGDRSYEQYF.